Below, 3 T cell receptor beta chains from the same sample are listed, as sequenced in a study of blood T cell repertoires in COVID-19. Libraries were prepared by immunoSEQ multiplex PCR; TCRdb keeps only in-frame clonotypes and omits some of them. This sample has roughly 250,000 clones; roughly 80% occur once, and the top ten carry 3.6%. Source material: PBMCs or T cells enriched from blood (not recorded which). Every receptor here comes from a woman in her forties who had been exposed to COVID-19.

This chain uses TRBV28 with TRBJ2-5; TRBD1 is a possible D gene (5 bases). V was cut by 5 bases and J by 1 base, with 8 bases left in between. From germline, CDR1 is MDHEN and CDR2 SYDVKM. There are 13 residues in the CDR3. The CDR3 DNA reads TGTGCCAGCAGTCTGACAGTCCAAGAGACCCAGTACTTC. Translation gives CASSLTVQETQYF.

The gene calls are TRBV7-2 and TRBJ2-3; 12 bases align to TRBD1. Losses at the gene ends were 4 bases for V and 5 bases for J; bases not matched to a gene: 10. Germline CDR1 is SGHTA and CDR2 is FQGNSA. This CDR3 is built from 17 residues. DNA for the CDR3: TGTGCCAGCAGCTCTAAGGGGACAGGGGGCTCCTTAGATACGCAGTATTTT. This translates into CASSSKGTGGSLDTQYF.

This clone was seen ten or more times. The rearrangement joins TRBV19 to TRBJ2-2; perhaps TRBD1 as D (6 bases). CDR1 is LNHDA, CDR2 SQIVND, per germline (reference sequence). The CDR3 length is 16 residues. Trimming took off 3 bases at V and 5 bases at J, with 16 bases between the two ends. CDR3 nucleotides: TGTGCCAGTAGTATCGGCTGGGGGCATCTGACCGGGGAGCTGTTTTTT. It encodes CASSIGWGHLTGELFF.